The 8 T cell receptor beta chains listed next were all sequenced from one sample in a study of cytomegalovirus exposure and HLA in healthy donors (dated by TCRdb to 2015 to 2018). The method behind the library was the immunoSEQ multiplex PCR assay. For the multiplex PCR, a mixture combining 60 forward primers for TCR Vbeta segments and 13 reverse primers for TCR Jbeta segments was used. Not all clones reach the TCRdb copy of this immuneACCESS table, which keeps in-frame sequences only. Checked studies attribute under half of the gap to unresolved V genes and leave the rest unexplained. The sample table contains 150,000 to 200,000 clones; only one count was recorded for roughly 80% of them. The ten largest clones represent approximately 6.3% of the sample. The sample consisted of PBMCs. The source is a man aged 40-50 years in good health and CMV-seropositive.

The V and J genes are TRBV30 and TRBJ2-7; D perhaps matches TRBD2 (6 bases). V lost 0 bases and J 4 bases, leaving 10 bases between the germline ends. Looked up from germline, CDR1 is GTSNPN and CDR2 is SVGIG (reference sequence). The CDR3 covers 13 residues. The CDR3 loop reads CAWSVGGVYEQYF. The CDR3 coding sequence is TGTGCCTGGAGTGTAGGCGGGGTTTACGAGCAGTACTTC.

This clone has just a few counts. CDR3 bases: TGTGCCAGCAGCGCGCCGGGACAGGGGTACGAGCAGTACTTC. Encoded protein: CASSAPGQGYEQYF. V usage is TRBV7-2 and J usage is TRBJ2-7; 10 bases are a match to TRBD1. Germline-derived CDR1 and CDR2 are SGHTA and FQGNSA. The ends lost 5 bases at V and 4 bases at J; junction bases unmatched: 5. This CDR3 has 14 amino acids.

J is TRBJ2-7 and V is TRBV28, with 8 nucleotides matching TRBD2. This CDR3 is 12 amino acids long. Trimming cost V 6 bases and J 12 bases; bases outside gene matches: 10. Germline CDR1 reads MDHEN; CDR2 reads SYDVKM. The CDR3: CASSPPGGGVYF. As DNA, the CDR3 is TGTGCCAGCAGCCCTCCGGGGGGGGGTGTGTACTTC.

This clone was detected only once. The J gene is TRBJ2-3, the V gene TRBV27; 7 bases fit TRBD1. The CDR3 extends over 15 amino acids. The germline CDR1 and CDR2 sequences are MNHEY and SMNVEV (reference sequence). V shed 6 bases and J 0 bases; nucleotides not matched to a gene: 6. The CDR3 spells CASRSRDSSTDTQYF. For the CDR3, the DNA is TGTGCCAGCAGATCCCGGGACAGTAGCACAGATACGCAGTATTTT.

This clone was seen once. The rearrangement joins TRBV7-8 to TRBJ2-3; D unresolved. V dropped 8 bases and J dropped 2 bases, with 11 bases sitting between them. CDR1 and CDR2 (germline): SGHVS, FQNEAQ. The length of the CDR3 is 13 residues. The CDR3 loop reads CASRAPHTDTQYF. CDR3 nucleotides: TGTGCCAGCCGCGCACCCCACACAGATACGCAGTATTTT.

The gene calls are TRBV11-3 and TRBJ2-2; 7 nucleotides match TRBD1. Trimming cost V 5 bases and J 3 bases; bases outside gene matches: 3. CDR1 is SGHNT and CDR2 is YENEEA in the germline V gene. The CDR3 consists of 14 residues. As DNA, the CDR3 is TGTGCCAGCAGCGTACAGGGGTACACCGGGGAGCTGTTTTTT. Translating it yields CASSVQGYTGELFF.

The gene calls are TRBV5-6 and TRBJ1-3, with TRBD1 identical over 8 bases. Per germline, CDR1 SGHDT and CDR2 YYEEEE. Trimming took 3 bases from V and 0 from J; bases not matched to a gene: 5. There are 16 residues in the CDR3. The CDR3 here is CASSSTGGFSGNTIYF. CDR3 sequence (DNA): TGTGCCAGCAGCTCTACAGGGGGGTTCTCTGGAAACACCATATATTTT.

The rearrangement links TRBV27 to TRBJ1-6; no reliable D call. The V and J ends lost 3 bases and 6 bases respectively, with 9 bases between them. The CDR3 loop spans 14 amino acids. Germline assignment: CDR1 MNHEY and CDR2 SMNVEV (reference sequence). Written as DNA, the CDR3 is TGTGCCAGCAGTTTCGAGGGTCGTAATTCACCCCTCCACTTT. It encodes CASSFEGRNSPLHF.